This TCR beta chain was sequenced in a study of cytomegalovirus exposure and HLA in healthy donors. For the study at large: The roughly 120 validation repertoires matched the 666 first-cohort repertoires in platform, a later analysis reported.

It was the approximately 130-subject validation cohort, separate from the approximately 620-subject first cohort, to which the donors belonged. Points on this clone: What it binds is not known.

Clones were read by immunoSEQ multiplex PCR, and TCRdb kept only the in-frame ones, dropping some. The sample contains about 190,000 clones, around 82% of which appear only once. General study points: Most TCR sequences showed up rarely, but some public TCRs showed up in many donors. The authors confirmed in vitro that a few CMV-associated chains were specific for CMV antigens.

This receptor was obtained from a woman aged 18-29 years in good health and CMV-seropositive. Sequencing was carried out using PBMCs.

The CDR3 loop is CASSHSEAGVRQPQHF. The CDR3 DNA reads TGTGCCAGCAGCCACTCCGAAGCAGGGGTGCGGCAGCCCCAGCATTTT. This chain joins TRBV7-9 and TRBJ1-5; perhaps TRBD1 as D (6 bases). The V gene's germline CDR1 is SEHNR and CDR2 FQNEAQ (reference sequence). V lost 5 bases and J 7 bases, leaving 21 bases between the germline ends. CDR3 length: 16 amino acids.